One and the same sample provided the 7 T cell receptor beta chains below, sequenced in a study of blood T cell repertoires in COVID-19. This table comes from immunoSEQ multiplex PCR, and its TCRdb copy is limited to in-frame clones, with some not included. The sample comprises 72,000 or so clones, roughly 80% of which are singletons, and approximately 18% rests with the top ten. Sequencing used peripheral blood. These receptors originate from a man aged 70-80 years who had recovered from COVID-19.

The chain combines TRBV7-9 with TRBJ2-5; D gene unclear. Germline CDR1 and CDR2: SEHNR and FQNEAQ (reference sequence). V was shortened by 2 bases and J by 4 bases, with 17 bases between the two germline ends. The CDR3 contains 16 residues. CDR3 sequence: CASSLLRLTSRETQYF. The CDR3 DNA reads as TGTGCCAGCAGCTTATTACGTCTCACCAGTCGAGAGACCCAGTACTTC.

This chain uses TRBV6-2 or TRBV6-3 with TRBJ2-1, with D uncertain. Trimming pared 2 bases from V and 6 bases from J, leaving 11 bases between. The CDR3 has 14 amino acids. The V gene's germline CDR1 is MNHEY and CDR2 SVGEGT. The CDR3, as DNA: TGTGCCAGCAGTTACGCCCACGGTTCCAATGAGCAGTTCTTC. The encoded protein is CASSYAHGSNEQFF.

The rearrangement uses TRBV5-8 and TRBJ1-5; D ambiguous. The CDR3 has 17 amino acids. The V gene lost 0 bases and the J gene lost 0 bases, with 13 bases spanning the gap. Germline V gene sequence: CDR1 SGHTS, CDR2 YDEGEE. As DNA, the CDR3 is TGTGCCAGCAGCTTGGATTGGTTCGTAGATAGCAATCAGCCCCAGCATTTT. Translated, it gives CASSLDWFVDSNQPQHF. The whole variable domain, remainder taken from reference TRBV5-8 and TRBJ1-5, is EAGVTQSPTHLIKTRGQQATLRCSPISGHTSVYWYQQALGLGLQFLLWYDEGEERNRGNFPPRFSGRQFPNYSSELNVNALELEDSALYLCASSLDWFVDSNQPQHFGDGTRLSIL.

The chain uses TRBV6-1 and TRBJ1-3; D is undetermined. Germline V CDR1 and CDR2: MNHNS, SASEGT. Trimming pared 1 base from V and 0 bases from J, leaving 10 bases between. The CDR3 spans 16 residues. The CDR3 reads CASSEDRFFSGNTIYF. The CDR3 DNA sequence: TGTGCCAGCAGTGAAGACAGATTCTTCTCTGGAAACACCATATATTTT.

The chain employs TRBV11-3 and TRBJ2-5, with 7 bases matching TRBD2. The V gene's germline CDR1 is SGHNT and CDR2 YENEEA. CDR3 length: 15 residues. J gave up 0 bases and V 3 bases, and 4 bases lay outside the gene matches. The CDR3 sequence: CASSFRAGDQETQYF. The CDR3 DNA follows: TGTGCCAGCAGCTTTAGGGCGGGGGACCAAGAGACCCAGTACTTC.

J is TRBJ1-6 and V is TRBV5-4, with D uncertain. CDR1 SGHNT and CDR2 YYREEE come from the germline V gene (reference sequence). The CDR3 has 14 amino acids. Trimming pared 4 bases from V and 7 bases from J, leaving 12 bases between. The CDR3 region is CASSLPRGNSPLHF. The CDR3 DNA reads as TGTGCCAGCAGCCTACCGCGCGGAAATTCACCCCTCCACTTT.

The genes are TRBV9 and TRBJ2-1; TRBD2 agrees at 12 bases. The CDR3 loop spans 17 amino acids. V dropped 4 bases and J dropped 4; count of bases not matched to a gene: 9. Germline loops: CDR1 SGDLS, CDR2 YYNGEE. In nucleotides, the CDR3 is TGTGCCAGCAGCCCCACTAGCGGGGGGCCCAAATACAATGAGCAGTTCTTC. Translating it yields CASSPTSGGPKYNEQFF.